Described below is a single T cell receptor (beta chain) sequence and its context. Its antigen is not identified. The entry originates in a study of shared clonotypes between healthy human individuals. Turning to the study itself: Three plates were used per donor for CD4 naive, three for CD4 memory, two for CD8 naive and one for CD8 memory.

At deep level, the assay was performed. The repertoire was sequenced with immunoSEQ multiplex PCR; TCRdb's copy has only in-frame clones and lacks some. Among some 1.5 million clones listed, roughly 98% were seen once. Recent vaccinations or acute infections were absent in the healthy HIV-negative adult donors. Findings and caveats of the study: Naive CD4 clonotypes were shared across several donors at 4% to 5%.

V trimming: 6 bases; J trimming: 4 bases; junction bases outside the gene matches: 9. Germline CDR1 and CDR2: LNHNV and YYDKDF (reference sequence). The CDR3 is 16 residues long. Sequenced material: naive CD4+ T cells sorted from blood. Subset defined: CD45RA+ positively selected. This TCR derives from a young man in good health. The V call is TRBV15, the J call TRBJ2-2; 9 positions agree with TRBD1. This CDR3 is CATRSFTGGGTGELFF. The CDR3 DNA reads TGTGCCACCAGATCCTTTACAGGGGGCGGCACCGGGGAGCTGTTTTTT.